This T cell receptor (beta chain) was retrieved from a study of somatic mutations in cytotoxic T cells in rheumatoid arthritis. Looking at the study overall: Each patient's diagnosis was followed right away by a blood draw (30 ml EDTA), before any treatment. Flow cytometry sorted some V beta antibody-stained T-cell populations to nearly 100% purity, V beta1+ cells among them being sequenced for TCRB.

This CDR3 contains 16 residues. CDR1 MDHEN and CDR2 SYDVKM come from the germline V gene. Trimming cost V 3 bases and J 0 bases, with 12 bases left between them. Assay: immunoSEQ multiplex PCR; the TCRdb copy retains only in-frame clones and omits some. The sample consists of 13,000 or so clones, 82% of them appearing once. This receptor was identified in an adult with rheumatoid arthritis. The sequencing input was CD8+ T cells sorted from blood. V usage is TRBV28 and J usage is TRBJ1-3, with D possibly matching TRBD1 (6 bases). CDR3 nucleotides: TGTGCCAGCAGTTTGAGGGACACAAGCTCTGGAAACACCATATATTTT. Translation gives CASSLRDTSSGNTIYF.